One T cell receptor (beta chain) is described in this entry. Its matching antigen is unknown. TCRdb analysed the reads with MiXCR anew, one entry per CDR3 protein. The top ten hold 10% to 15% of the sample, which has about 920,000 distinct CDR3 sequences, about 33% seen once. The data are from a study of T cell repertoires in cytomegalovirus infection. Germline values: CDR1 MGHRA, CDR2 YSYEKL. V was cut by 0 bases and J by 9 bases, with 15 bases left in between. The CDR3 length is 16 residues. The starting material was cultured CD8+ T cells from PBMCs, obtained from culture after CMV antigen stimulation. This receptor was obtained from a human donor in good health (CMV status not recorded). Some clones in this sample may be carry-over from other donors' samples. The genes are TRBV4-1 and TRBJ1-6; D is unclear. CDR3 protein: CASSQEIAAGRSPLHF. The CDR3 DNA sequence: TGCGCCAGCAGCCAAGAGATAGCGGCAGGTCGTTCACCCCTCCACTTT.